A selection of T cell receptor beta chains follows, all from one sample in a study of blood T cell repertoires in COVID-19. TCRdb keeps only in-frame clones here, not all; method: immunoSEQ multiplex PCR. The table records roughly 200,000 clones, under 85% of them present only once. The sample consisted of peripheral blood. These receptors were obtained from a young woman with COVID-19, enrolled during active disease. Each CDR3 is given with its conserved first and last residue. Each record gives: J gene, clone size, D gene, V gene, CDR3 protein, CDR3 DNA. A D gene is named only where the DNA matches it firmly. Expanded clones get a size class; other rows say once, few or many, or leave the size out.

TRBJ2-5	-	-	TRBV9	CASSAGSGRGQETQYF	TGTGCCAGCAGCGCGGGTTCGGGGAGGGGGCAAGAGACCCAGTACTTC
TRBJ1-6	few	-	TRBV4-2	CASRDGGSPLHF	TGTGCCAGCAGAGATGGCGGTTCACCCCTCCACTTT
TRBJ1-5	-	-	TRBV28	CASSNSKNQPQHF	TGTGCCAGCAGTAACAGCAAGAATCAGCCCCAGCATTTT
TRBJ1-1	-	-	TRBV27	CASSLTVNTEAFF	TGTGCCAGCAGTTTAACAGTGAACACTGAAGCTTTCTTT
TRBJ2-3	-	TRBD2	TRBV19	CASSIDGLGRTDTQYF	TGTGCCAGTAGTATAGATGGACTAGGGAGAACAGATACGCAGTATTTT
TRBJ1-3	-	TRBD1	TRBV9	CASSPDRVGNTIYF	TGTGCCAGCAGCCCTGACAGGGTTGGAAACACCATATATTTT
TRBJ2-2	-	TRBD1	TRBV5-6	CASSSRDRRMNTGELFF	TGTGCCAGCAGCTCCCGGGACAGGCGGATGAACACCGGGGAGCTGTTTTTT
TRBJ2-7	-	-	TRBV19	CATCLALTSYEQYF	TGTGCCACTTGTTTAGCCCTTACCTCCTACGAGCAGTACTTC
TRBJ1-5	-	-	TRBV6-2/TRBV6-3	CASSQISGNQPQHF	TGTGCCAGCAGTCAAATTTCGGGCAATCAGCCCCAGCATTTT
TRBJ2-7	-	TRBD2	TRBV2	CAGKGLAGAISYEQYF	TGTGCCGGAAAGGGACTAGCGGGAGCCATCTCCTACGAGCAGTACTTC
TRBJ2-3	-	-	TRBV12-5	CASGPRTDTQYF	TGTGCTAGTGGTCCGCGCACGGATACGCAGTATTTT
TRBJ1-2	-	TRBD1	TRBV7-2	CASSLVGGGQGLTAYGYTF	TGTGCCAGCAGCTTAGTAGGGGGGGGACAGGGATTAACAGCCTATGGCTACACCTTC
TRBJ2-7	-	TRBD2	TRBV2	CASISAPSRAGLAASYEQYF	TGTGCCAGCATTAGTGCCCCTTCCCGGGCTGGACTAGCGGCCTCCTACGAGCAGTACTTC
TRBJ1-1	-	-	TRBV6-2/TRBV6-3	CASSQVGPEAFF	TGTGCCAGCAGCCAAGTGGGGCCTGAAGCTTTCTTT
TRBJ1-4	-	-	TRBV28	CASSPPLQGLHLEKLFF	TGTGCCAGCAGTCCACCACTCCAGGGGTTGCACTTGGAAAAACTGTTTTTT
TRBJ2-2	-	TRBD2	TRBV30	CAWSGGLAVPRTGELFF	TGTGCCTGGAGTGGGGGACTAGCCGTCCCGAGGACCGGGGAGCTGTTTTTT
TRBJ2-7	-	-	TRBV29-1	CSVRVQFSYEQYF	TGCAGCGTCAGGGTGCAGTTTTCCTACGAGCAGTACTTC
TRBJ1-1	few	-	TRBV30	CAWRDRVNTEAFF	TGTGCCTGGAGAGACAGAGTAAACACTGAAGCTTTCTTT
TRBJ2-7	-	-	TRBV15	CATSRDRTSRGDEQYF	TGTGCCACCAGCAGAGACCGGACCTCCAGGGGGGACGAGCAGTACTTC
TRBJ1-1	few	-	TRBV27	CASSPLAGMNTEAFF	TGTGCCAGCAGTCCCCTGGCGGGTATGAACACTGAAGCTTTCTTT
TRBJ2-3	-	-	TRBV11-3	CASSTGTPQTDTQYF	TGTGCCAGCAGCACCGGGACTCCCCAGACAGATACGCAGTATTTT
TRBJ2-7	-	-	TRBV11-2	CASSLDGRIEQYF	TGTGCCAGCAGCTTAGATGGCAGGATCGAGCAGTACTTC
TRBJ1-1	few	-	TRBV5-1	CASSVGNTEAFF	TGCGCCAGCAGTGTCGGGAACACTGAAGCTTTCTTT
TRBJ2-3	-	TRBD2	TRBV19	CASSIALAGVDTQYF	TGTGCCAGTAGTATAGCCCTAGCGGGAGTAGATACGCAGTATTTT
TRBJ2-2	-	-	TRBV12-3/TRBV12-4	CASSLKGFGELFF	TGTGCCAGCAGTTTAAAGGGGTTCGGGGAGCTGTTTTTT
TRBJ2-7	-	TRBD1	TRBV4-2	CASSQATGVSYEQYF	TGTGCCAGCAGCCAAGCGACAGGGGTTTCCTACGAGCAGTACTTC
TRBJ2-5	-	TRBD2	TRBV11-1	CASSLASGGAIKTQYF	TGTGCCAGCAGCTTAGCTAGCGGGGGGGCCATAAAGACCCAGTACTTC
TRBJ2-3	once	-	TRBV27	CASSPELHLEPDTQYF	TGTGCCAGCAGTCCCGAACTACATTTAGAACCAGATACGCAGTATTTT
TRBJ2-5	-	TRBD2	TRBV3-1/TRBV3-2	CASSQKGLAGETQYF	TGTGCCAGCAGCCAAAAAGGACTAGCGGGAGAGACCCAGTACTTC
TRBJ2-3	-	-	TRBV18	CASSSTITDTQYF	TGTGCCAGCTCTAGCACCATCACAGATACGCAGTATTTT
TRBJ2-5	-	TRBD1	TRBV5-1	CASSWGTAEKETQYF	TGCGCCAGCAGCTGGGGGACAGCGGAAAAAGAGACCCAGTACTTC
TRBJ2-1	-	-	TRBV9	CASSVGGRYDNEQFF	TGTGCCAGCAGCGTAGGGGGGAGGTACGACAATGAGCAGTTCTTC
TRBJ2-7	-	-	TRBV5-5	CASSLAQVSSYEQYF	TGTGCCAGCAGCTTGGCGCAGGTCAGCTCCTACGAGCAGTACTTC
TRBJ1-1	-	-	TRBV5-4	CASSLRKRGNTEAFF	TGTGCCAGCAGCTTGCGGAAAAGGGGGAACACTGAAGCTTTCTTT
TRBJ1-2	-	TRBD1	TRBV29-1	CSVVTGQNHYGYTF	TGCAGCGTAGTAACGGGACAGAATCACTATGGCTACACCTTC
TRBJ2-5	-	-	TRBV27	CASSLESQETQYF	TGTGCCAGCAGCCTAGAGAGCCAAGAGACCCAGTACTTC
TRBJ2-2	few	-	TRBV27	CASSLLRTGELFF	TGTGCCAGCAGTTTATTGAGGACCGGGGAGCTGTTTTTT
TRBJ1-5	-	-	TRBV19	CASSSGTAYSNQPQHF	TGTGCCAGTAGTTCGGGAACAGCTTATAGCAATCAGCCCCAGCATTTT
TRBJ1-2	-	-	TRBV6-2/TRBV6-3	CASSYSGRVNYGYTF	TGTGCCAGCAGTTACTCCGGGAGGGTCAACTATGGCTACACCTTC
TRBJ2-2	-	-	TRBV6-4	CASSDGTGNTGELFF	TGTGCCAGCAGTGACGGTACAGGGAACACCGGGGAGCTGTTTTTT
TRBJ1-1	-	-	TRBV19	CASSSQTNTEAFF	TGTGCCAGTAGTAGCCAGACTAACACTGAAGCTTTCTTT
TRBJ2-2	-	TRBD2	TRBV5-1	CASSPKGLAGKTRFTGELFF	TGCGCCAGCAGCCCGAAGGGACTAGCGGGGAAAACTAGATTTACCGGGGAGCTGTTTTTT
TRBJ2-1	-	TRBD2	TRBV5-8	CASSLRLAGFYNEQFF	TGTGCCAGCAGCTTGAGACTAGCGGGGTTCTACAATGAGCAGTTCTTC
TRBJ2-5	-	-	TRBV6-1	CASSDGGGTARETQYF	TGTGCCAGCAGTGATGGGGGCGGGACAGCTCGGGAGACCCAGTACTTC
TRBJ2-7	-	-	TRBV7-2	CASSLGRNEQYF	TGTGCCAGCAGCTTAGGGCGGAACGAGCAGTACTTC
TRBJ2-7	-	-	TRBV20-1	CSASQNEQYF	TGCAGTGCTTCACAGAACGAGCAGTACTTC
TRBJ2-3	-	-	TRBV19	CASSGIWEPDTQYF	TGTGCCAGTTCCGGGATTTGGGAGCCAGATACGCAGTATTTT
TRBJ2-2	-	TRBD1	TRBV7-3	CASSSLPGTGSTGELFF	TGTGCCAGCAGCTCACTACCCGGGACAGGGTCTACCGGGGAGCTGTTTTTT
TRBJ2-5	-	TRBD2	TRBV13	CASSPPDLAGQETQYF	TGTGCCAGCAGCCCACCCGATCTAGCGGGACAAGAGACCCAGTACTTC
TRBJ1-6	-	-	TRBV7-3	CASSTRGWSPLHF	TGTGCCAGCAGCACCAGAGGGTGGTCACCCCTCCACTTT
TRBJ2-7	-	TRBD1	TRBV6-5	CASSYSPGTASYEQYF	TGTGCCAGCAGTTACTCTCCCGGGACAGCCTCCTACGAGCAGTACTTC
TRBJ1-2	-	TRBD1	TRBV5-6	CASSPPDRDYGYTF	TGTGCCAGCAGCCCTCCGGACAGGGACTATGGCTACACCTTC
TRBJ2-7	-	TRBD1	TRBV7-9	CASSTPGQTPYEQYF	TGTGCCAGCAGCACGCCGGGACAGACTCCGTACGAGCAGTACTTC
TRBJ2-3	-	TRBD2	TRBV7-3	CASSLMAAGAPDTQYF	TGTGCCAGCAGCTTAATGGCGGCGGGAGCCCCAGATACGCAGTATTTT
TRBJ1-2	-	TRBD1	TRBV2	CASSGTGGIYGYTF	TGTGCCAGCAGTGGGACAGGGGGCATCTATGGCTACACCTTC